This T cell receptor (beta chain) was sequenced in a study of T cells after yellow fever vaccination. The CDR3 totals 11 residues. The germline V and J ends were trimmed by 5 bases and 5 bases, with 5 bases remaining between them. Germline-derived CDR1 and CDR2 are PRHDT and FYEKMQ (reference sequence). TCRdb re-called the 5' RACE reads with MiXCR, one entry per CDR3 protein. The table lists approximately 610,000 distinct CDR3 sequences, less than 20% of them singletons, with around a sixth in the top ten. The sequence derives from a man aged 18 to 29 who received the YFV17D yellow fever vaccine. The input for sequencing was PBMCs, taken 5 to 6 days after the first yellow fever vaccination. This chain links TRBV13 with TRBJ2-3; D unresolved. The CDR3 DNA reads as TGTGCCAGCAGCGTACAAGATACGCAGTATTTT. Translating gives CASSVQDTQYF.